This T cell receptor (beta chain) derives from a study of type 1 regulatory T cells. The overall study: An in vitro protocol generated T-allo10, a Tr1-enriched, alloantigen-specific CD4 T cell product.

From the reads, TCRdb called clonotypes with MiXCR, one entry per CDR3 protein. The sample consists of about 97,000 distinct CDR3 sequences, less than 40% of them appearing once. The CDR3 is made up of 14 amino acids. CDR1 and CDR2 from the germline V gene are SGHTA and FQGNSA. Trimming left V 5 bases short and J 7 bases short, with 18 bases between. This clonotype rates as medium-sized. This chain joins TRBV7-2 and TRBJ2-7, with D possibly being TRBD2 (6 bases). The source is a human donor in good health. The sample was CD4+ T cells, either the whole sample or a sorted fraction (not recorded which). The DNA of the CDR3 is TGTGCCAGCAGCCCGGGACTGACACGGGGGGAGCAGTACTTC. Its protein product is CASSPGLTRGEQYF.